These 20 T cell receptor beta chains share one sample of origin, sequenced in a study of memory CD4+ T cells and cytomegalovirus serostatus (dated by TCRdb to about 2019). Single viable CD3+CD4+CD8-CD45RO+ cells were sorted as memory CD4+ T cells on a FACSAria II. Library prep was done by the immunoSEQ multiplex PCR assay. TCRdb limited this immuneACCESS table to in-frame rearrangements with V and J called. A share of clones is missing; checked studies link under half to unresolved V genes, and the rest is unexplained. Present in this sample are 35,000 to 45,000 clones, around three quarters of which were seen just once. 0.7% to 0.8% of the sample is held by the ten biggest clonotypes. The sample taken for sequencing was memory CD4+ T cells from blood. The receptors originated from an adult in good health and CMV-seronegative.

The CDR3 sequence: CASSDREGTGELFF. CDR3 sequence (DNA): TGTGCCAGCAGTGACAGAGAAGGGACCGGGGAGCTGTTTTTT. The chain links TRBV6-1 to TRBJ2-2; D is ambiguous. Germline CDR1 is MNHNS and CDR2 is SASEGT. CDR3 length equals 14 residues. Trimming shortened V by 3 bases and J by 5 bases, and 10 bases separated the two germline ends.

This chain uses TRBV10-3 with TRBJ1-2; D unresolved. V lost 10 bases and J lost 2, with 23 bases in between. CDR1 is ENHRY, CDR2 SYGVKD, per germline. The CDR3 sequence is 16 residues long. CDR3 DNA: TGTGCCACATCAGTGGATTATACAGTCCCCAACTATGGCTACACCTTC. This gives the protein CATSVDYTVPNYGYTF.

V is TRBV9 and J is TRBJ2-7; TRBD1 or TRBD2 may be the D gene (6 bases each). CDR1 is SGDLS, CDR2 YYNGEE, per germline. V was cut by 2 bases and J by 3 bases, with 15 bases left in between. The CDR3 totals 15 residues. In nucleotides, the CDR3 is TGTGCCAGCAGCGTGGTCGGGGGCGCTGGCTACGAGCAGTACTTC. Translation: CASSVVGGAGYEQYF.

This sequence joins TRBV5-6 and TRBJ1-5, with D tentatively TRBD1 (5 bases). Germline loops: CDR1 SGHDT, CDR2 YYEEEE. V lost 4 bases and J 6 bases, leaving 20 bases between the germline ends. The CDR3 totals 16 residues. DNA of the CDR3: TGTGCCAGCAGCCAAGCCCTGGGGGGGGGAGGTCAGCCCCAGCATTTT. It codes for CASSQALGGGGQPQHF.

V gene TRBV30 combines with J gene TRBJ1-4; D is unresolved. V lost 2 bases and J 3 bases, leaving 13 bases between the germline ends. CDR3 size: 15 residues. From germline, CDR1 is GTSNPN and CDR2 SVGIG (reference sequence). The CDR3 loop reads CAWSKGSGANEKLFF. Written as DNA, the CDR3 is TGTGCCTGGAGTAAAGGATCCGGGGCTAATGAAAAACTGTTTTTT.

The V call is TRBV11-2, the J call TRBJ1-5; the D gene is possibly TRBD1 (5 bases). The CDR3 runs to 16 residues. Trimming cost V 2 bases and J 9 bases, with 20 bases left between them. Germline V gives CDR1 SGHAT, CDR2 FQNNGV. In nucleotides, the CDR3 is TGTGCCAGCAGCTTAAGTGCGGGGCAGGGAATATGGCCCCAGCATTTT. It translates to CASSLSAGQGIWPQHF.

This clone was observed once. In nucleotides, the CDR3 is TGCGCCAGCAGCTCCCGGTGGGGCGGAGGCTACGAGCAGTACTTC. It encodes CASSSRWGGGYEQYF. V gene TRBV5-1 combines with J gene TRBJ2-7; D could derive from TRBD1 or TRBD2 (5 bases each). CDR3 length equals 15 residues. V was trimmed by 3 bases and J by 3 bases, leaving 16 bases between them. Germline assignment: CDR1 SGHRS and CDR2 YFSETQ.

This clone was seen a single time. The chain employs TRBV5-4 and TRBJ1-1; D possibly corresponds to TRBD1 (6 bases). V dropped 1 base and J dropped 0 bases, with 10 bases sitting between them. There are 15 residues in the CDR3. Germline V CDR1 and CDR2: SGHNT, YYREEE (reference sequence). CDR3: CASSLFGGMNTEAFF. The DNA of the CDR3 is TGTGCCAGCAGCTTGTTTGGGGGCATGAACACTGAAGCTTTCTTT.

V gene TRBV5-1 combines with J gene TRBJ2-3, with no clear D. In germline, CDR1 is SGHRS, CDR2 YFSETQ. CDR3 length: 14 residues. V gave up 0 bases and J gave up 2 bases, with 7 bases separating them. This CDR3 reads CASSLEDLTDTQYF. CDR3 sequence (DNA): TGCGCCAGCAGCTTGGAAGATCTCACAGATACGCAGTATTTT.

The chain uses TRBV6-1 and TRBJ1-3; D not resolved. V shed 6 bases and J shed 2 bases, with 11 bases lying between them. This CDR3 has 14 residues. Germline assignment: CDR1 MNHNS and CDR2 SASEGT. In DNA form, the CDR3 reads TGTGCCAGCAGGCCCCCGGTGACTGGAAACACCATATATTTT. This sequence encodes CASRPPVTGNTIYF.

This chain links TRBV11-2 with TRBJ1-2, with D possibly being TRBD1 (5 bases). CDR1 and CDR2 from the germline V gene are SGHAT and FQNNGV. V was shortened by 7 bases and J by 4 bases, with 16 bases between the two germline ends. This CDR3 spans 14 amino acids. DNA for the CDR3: TGTGCCAGCACCTCCGCGAGGGGCGTCTATGGCTACACCTTC. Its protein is CASTSARGVYGYTF.

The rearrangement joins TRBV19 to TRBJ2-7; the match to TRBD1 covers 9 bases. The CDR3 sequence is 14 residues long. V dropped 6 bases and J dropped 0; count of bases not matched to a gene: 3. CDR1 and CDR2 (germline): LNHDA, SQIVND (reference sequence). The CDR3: CASRGTGLSYEQYF. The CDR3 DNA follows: TGTGCCAGTAGGGGGACAGGGCTCTCCTACGAGCAGTACTTC.

CDR3 DNA: TGTGCCAGCAGCTTACAGCTCAGCTCCTACAATGAGCAGTTCTTC. Translating gives CASSLQLSSYNEQFF. This sequence joins TRBV7-9 and TRBJ2-1; D not resolved. Germline V gene data show CDR1 as SEHNR and CDR2 as FQNEAQ (reference sequence). The length of the CDR3 is 15 residues. With 2 bases removed from V and 0 bases from J, the gap between germline ends came to 8 bases.

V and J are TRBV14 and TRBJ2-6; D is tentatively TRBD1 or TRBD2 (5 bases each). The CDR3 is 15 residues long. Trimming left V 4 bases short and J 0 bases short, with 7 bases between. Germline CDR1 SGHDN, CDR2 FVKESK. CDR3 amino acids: CASSRDRSGANVLTF. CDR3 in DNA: TGTGCCAGCAGCCGGGACCGCTCTGGGGCCAACGTCCTGACTTTC.

The CDR3 bases are TGTGCCAGTAGCACCGGGGGCAAGAACACTGAAGCTTTCTTT. Its protein product is CASSTGGKNTEAFF. This chain connects TRBV19 to TRBJ1-1; TRBD1 might be the D (6 bases). V was cut by 6 bases and J by 1 base, with 12 bases left in between. Germline CDR1 reads LNHDA; CDR2 reads SQIVND (reference sequence). The CDR3 runs 14 residues.

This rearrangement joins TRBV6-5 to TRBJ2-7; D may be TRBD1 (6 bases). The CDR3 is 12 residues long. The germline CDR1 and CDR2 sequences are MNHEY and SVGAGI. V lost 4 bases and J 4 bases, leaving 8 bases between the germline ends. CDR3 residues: CASSFTGYEQYF. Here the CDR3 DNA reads TGTGCCAGCAGTTTCACAGGGTACGAGCAGTACTTC.

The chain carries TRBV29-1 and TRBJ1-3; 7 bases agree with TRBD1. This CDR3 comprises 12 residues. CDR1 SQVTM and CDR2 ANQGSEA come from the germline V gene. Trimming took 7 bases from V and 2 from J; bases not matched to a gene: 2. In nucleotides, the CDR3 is TGCAGCGGAGGACAGGCTGGAAACACCATATATTTT. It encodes CSGGQAGNTIYF.

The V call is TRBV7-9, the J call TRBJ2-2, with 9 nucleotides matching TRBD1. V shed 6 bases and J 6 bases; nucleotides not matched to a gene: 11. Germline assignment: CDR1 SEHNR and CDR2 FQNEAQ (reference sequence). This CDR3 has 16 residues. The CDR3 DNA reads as TGTGCCAGCAGACGCACCGGGACAGGGAGGGCCGGGGAGCTGTTTTTT. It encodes CASRRTGTGRAGELFF.

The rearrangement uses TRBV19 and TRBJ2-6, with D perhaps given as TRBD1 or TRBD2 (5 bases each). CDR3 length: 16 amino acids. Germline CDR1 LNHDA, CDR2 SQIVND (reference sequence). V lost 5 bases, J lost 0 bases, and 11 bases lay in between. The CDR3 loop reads CASSGGPSSGANVLTF. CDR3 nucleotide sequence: TGTGCCAGTAGTGGGGGACCGAGCTCTGGGGCCAACGTCCTGACTTTC.

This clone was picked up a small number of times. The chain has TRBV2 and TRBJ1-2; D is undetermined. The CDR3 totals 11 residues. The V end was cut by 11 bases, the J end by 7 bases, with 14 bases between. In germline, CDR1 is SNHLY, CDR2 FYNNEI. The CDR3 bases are TGTGCCGAAGCAGCGGAGGGTGGCTACACCTTC. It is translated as CAEAAEGGYTF.